The rows below give T cell receptor beta chains drawn from one sample of a study of control samples from healthy donors and cancer patients. Sequencing was performed with immunoSEQ multiplex PCR; in TCRdb, only in-frame clones are kept and a portion is missing. The sample shows around 180,000 clones, 80% to 90% of them seen only once. Sequencing was carried out using blood. These receptors came from a woman aged 25 to 45 in good health. Both conserved end residues are trimmed from each CDR3.

J gene,V gene,CDR3 protein
TRBJ2-6,TRBV5-6,ASSLPSGSAGANVLT
TRBJ2-3,TRBV2,ASSERPYSGGAGTDTQY
TRBJ2-7,TRBV11-2,ASSRIGTSYEQY
TRBJ1-1,TRBV29-1,SVVGQNTEAF
TRBJ2-2,TRBV6-5,ASRPSSGELF
TRBJ1-5,TRBV19,ASSIPGYNQPQH
TRBJ1-6,TRBV5-4,ASSLEGAGSPLH
TRBJ1-2,TRBV12-3/TRBV12-4,ASSLEVGYGYT
TRBJ2-1,TRBV5-1,ASSFQGQGSNEQF
TRBJ2-2,TRBV27,ASSFRTSPLTGELF
TRBJ2-2,TRBV3-1/TRBV3-2,ASSQWGLAGAYTGELF
TRBJ1-1,TRBV19,ASSERGGVSTEAF
TRBJ2-2,TRBV10-3,AISEFGDTGELF
TRBJ2-1,TRBV15,ATSRLGKAMNEQF
TRBJ2-3,TRBV7-8,ASSIRDPPDTQY
TRBJ1-4,TRBV11-2,ASSYTGRNEKLF
TRBJ1-5,TRBV4-1,ASSQRGQTFNQPQH
TRBJ1-2,TRBV6-5,ASSYEGPYGYT
TRBJ2-7,TRBV9,ASSVRVGREQY
TRBJ1-1,TRBV2,ARASGGAGNTEAF
TRBJ2-7,TRBV2,ASSRDRDYEQY
TRBJ2-2,TRBV7-7,ASSLKGTSTGELF
TRBJ1-3,TRBV3-1/TRBV3-2,ASSQGKDTIY
TRBJ2-7,TRBV6-5,ASSLGGREGGEQY
TRBJ2-7,TRBV11-3,ASSPFSGSYEQY
TRBJ1-6,TRBV3-1/TRBV3-2,ASSLRQGDSPLH
TRBJ2-5,TRBV29-1,SVGSDRGQETQY
TRBJ2-5,TRBV2,ASSESASTRETQY
TRBJ2-4,TRBV19,ASSIPGDIAKNIQY
TRBJ2-3,TRBV28,ASSLGATILPTDTQY
TRBJ2-7,TRBV27,ASSSDNYEQY
TRBJ2-1,TRBV5-1,ASSETGTSGGSPRQF
TRBJ2-2,TRBV11-2,ASSFTSGRAYGELF